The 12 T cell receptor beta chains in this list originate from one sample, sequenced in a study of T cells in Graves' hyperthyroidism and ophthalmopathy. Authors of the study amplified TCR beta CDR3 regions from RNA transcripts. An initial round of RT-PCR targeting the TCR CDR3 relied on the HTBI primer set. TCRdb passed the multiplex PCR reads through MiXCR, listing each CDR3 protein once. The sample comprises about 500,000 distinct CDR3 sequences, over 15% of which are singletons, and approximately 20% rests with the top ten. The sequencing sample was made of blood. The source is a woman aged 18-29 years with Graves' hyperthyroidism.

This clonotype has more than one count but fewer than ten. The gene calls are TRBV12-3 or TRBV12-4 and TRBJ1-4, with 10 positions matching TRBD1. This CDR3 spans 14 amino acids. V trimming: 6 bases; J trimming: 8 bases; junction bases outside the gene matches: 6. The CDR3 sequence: CASSKSTGGEKLFF. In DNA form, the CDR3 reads TGTGCCAGCAGCAAATCGACAGGGGGCGAAAAACTGTTTTTT.

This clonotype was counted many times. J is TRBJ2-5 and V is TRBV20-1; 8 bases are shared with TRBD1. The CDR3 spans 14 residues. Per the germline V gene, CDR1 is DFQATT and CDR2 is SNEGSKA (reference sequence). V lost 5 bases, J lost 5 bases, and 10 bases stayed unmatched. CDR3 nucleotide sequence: TGCAGTGCTTTTGGACAGGGCGTGGAGGAGACCCAGTACTTC. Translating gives CSAFGQGVEETQYF.

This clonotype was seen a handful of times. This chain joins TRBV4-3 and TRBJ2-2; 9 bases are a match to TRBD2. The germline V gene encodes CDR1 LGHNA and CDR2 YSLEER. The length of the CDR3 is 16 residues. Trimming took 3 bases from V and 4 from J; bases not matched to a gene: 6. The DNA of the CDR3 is TGCGCCAGCAGCCACTTACTGGGACTAGCCACCGGGGAGCTGTTTTTT. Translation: CASSHLLGLATGELFF.

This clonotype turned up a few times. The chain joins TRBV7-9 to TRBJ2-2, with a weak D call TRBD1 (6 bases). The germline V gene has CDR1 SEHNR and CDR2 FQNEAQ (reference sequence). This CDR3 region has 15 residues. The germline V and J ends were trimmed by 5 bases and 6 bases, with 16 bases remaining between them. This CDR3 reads CASSPRYRAPGELFF. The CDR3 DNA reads TGTGCCAGCAGCCCACGCTACAGGGCCCCCGGGGAGCTGTTTTTT.

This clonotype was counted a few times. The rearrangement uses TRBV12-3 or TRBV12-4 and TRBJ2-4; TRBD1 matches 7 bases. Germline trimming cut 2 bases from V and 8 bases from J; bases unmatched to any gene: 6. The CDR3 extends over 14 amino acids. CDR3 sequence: CASSLRQGGDIQYF. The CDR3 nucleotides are TGTGCCAGCAGTTTAAGACAGGGCGGTGACATTCAGTACTTC.

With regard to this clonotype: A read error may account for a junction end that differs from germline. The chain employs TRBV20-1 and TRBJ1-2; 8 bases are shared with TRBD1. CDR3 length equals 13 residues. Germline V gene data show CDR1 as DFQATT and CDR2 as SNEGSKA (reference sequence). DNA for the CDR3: TGCAGTACTAGAGACACAGGGGGTTCTGGCTACACCTTC. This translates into CSTRDTGGSGYTF.

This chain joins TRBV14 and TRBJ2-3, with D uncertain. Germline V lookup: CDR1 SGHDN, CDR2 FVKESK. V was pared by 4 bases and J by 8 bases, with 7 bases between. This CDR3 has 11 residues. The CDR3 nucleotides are TGTGCCAGCAGCCCCGCAGGTACGCAGTATTTT. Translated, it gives CASSPAGTQYF. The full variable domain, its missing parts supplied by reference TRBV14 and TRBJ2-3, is EAGVTQFPSHSVIEKGQTVTLRCDPISGHDNLYWYRRVMGKEIKFLLHFVKESKQDESGMPNNRFLAERTGGTYSTLKVQPAELEDSGVYFCASSPAGTQYFGPGTRLTVL.

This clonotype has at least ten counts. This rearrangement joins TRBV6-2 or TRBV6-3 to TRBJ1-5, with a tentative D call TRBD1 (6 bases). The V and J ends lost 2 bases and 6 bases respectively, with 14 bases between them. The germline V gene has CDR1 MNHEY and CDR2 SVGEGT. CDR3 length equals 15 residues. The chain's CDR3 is CASSYPQGNAQPQHF. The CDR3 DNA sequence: TGTGCCAGCAGTTACCCCCAGGGGAATGCTCAGCCCCAGCATTTT.

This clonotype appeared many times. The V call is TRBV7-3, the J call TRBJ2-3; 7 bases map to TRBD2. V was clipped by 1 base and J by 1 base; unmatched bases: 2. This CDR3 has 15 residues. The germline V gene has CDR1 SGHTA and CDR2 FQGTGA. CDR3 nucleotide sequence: TGTGCCAGCAGCTTAAGGGGGGGAGGCACAGATACGCAGTATTTT. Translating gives CASSLRGGGTDTQYF.

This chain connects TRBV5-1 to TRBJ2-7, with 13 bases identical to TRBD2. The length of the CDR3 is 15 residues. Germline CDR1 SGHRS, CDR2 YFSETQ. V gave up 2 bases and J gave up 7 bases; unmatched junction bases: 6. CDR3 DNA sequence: TGCGCCAGCAGCTTCCGGACTAGCGGGGGTAGGGAGCAGTACTTC. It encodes CASSFRTSGGREQYF. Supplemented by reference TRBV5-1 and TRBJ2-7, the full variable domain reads KAGVTQTPRYLIKTRGQQVTLSCSPISGHRSVSWYQQTPGQGLQFLFEYFSETQRNKGNFPGRFSGRQFSNSRSEMNVSTLELGDSALYLCASSFRTSGGREQYFGPGTRLTVT.

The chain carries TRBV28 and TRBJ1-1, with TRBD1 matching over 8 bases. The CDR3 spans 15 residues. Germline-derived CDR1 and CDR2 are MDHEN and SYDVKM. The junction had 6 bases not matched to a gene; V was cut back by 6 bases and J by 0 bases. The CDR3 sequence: CASRQPGGMNTEAFF. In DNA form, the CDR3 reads TGTGCCAGCAGACAACCAGGGGGCATGAACACTGAAGCTTTCTTT. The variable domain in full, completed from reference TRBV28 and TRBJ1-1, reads DVKVTQSSRYLVKRTGEKVFLECVQDMDHENMFWYRQDPGLGLRLIYFSYDVKMKEKGDIPEGYSVSREKKERFSLILESASTNQTSMYLCASRQPGGMNTEAFFGQGTRLTVV.

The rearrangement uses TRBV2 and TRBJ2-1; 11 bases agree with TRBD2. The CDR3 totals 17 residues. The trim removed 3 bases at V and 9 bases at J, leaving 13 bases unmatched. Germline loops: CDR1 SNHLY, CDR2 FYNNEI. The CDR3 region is CASSDGWLAGGLGEQFF. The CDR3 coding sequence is TGTGCCAGCAGTGATGGTTGGCTAGCGGGAGGACTTGGTGAGCAGTTCTTC.